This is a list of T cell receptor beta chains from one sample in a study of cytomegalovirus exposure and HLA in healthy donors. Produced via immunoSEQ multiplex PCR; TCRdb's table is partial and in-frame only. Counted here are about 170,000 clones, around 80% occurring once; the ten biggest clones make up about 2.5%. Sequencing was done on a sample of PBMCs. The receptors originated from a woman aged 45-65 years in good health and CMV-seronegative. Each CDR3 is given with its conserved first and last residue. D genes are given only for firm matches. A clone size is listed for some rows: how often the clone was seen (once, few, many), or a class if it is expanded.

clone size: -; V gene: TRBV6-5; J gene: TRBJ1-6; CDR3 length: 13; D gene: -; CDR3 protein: CASSSAYNSPLHF; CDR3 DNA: TGTGCCAGCAGCTCCGCCTATAATTCACCCCTCCACTTT
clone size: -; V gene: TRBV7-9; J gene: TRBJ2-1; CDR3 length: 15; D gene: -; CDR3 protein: CASSLVAGSYNEQFF; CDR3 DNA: TGTGCCAGCAGCTTAGTCGCGGGATCCTACAATGAGCAGTTCTTC
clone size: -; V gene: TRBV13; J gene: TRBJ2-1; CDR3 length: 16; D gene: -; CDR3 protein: CASSLRPTSSYNEQFF; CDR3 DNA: TGTGCCAGCAGCTTGCGGCCGACGAGCTCCTACAATGAGCAGTTCTTC
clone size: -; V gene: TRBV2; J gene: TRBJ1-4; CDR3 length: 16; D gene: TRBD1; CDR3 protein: CASSNTPGQWGEKLFF; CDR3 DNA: TGTGCCAGCAGCAACACGCCGGGACAGTGGGGTGAAAAACTGTTTTTT
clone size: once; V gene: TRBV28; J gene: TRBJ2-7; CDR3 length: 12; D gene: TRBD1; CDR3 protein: CASGQGIYEQYF; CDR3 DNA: TGTGCCAGCGGACAGGGAATCTACGAGCAGTACTTC
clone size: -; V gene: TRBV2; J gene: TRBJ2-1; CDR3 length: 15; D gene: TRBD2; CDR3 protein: CASSASGRLGNEQFF; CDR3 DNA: TGTGCCAGCAGTGCTAGCGGGAGACTAGGGAATGAGCAGTTCTTC
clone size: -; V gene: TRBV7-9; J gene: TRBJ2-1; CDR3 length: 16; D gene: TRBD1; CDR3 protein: CAIPGPGTGGLNEQFF; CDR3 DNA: TGTGCCATCCCAGGGCCCGGGACAGGGGGTCTCAATGAGCAGTTCTTC
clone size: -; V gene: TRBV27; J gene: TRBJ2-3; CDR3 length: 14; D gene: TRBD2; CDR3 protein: CASRLAGATDTQYF; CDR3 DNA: TGTGCCAGCAGACTAGCGGGAGCCACAGATACGCAGTATTTT
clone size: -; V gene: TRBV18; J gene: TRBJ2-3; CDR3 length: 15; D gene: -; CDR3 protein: CASSPKRASTDTQYF; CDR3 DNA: TGTGCCAGCTCGCCGAAGCGAGCTAGCACAGATACGCAGTATTTT
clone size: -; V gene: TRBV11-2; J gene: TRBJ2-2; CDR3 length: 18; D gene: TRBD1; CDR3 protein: CASSAGLGQGKNTGELFF; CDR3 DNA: TGTGCCAGCAGCGCAGGCCTGGGACAGGGGAAGAACACCGGGGAGCTGTTTTTT
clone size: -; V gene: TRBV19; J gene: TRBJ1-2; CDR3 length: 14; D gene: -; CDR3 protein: CASSMWSGTYGYTF; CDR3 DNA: TGTGCCAGTAGTATGTGGTCAGGAACCTATGGCTACACCTTC
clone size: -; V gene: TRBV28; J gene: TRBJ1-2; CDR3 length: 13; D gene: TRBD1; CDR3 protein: CASRLLGQHGYTF; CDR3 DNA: TGTGCCAGCAGACTGCTGGGACAGCACGGCTACACCTTC
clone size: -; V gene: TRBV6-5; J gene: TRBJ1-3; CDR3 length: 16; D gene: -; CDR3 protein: CASSYSGRAAGNTIYF; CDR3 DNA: TGTGCCAGCAGTTACTCGGGCAGGGCTGCAGGAAACACCATATATTTT
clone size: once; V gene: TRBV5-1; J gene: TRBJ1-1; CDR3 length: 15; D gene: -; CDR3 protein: CASSPARQGNTEAFF; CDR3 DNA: TGCGCCAGCAGCCCGGCCCGGCAGGGGAATACTGAAGCTTTCTTT
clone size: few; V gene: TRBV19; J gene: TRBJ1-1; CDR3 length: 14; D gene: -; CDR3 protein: CASSIERMNTEAFF; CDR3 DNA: TGTGCCAGTAGTATAGAGCGGATGAACACTGAAGCTTTCTTT
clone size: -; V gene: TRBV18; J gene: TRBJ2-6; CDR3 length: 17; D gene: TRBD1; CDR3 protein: CASSLTGTSSGANVLTF; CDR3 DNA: TGTGCCAGCTCACTGACAGGGACCTCTTCTGGGGCCAACGTCCTGACTTTC
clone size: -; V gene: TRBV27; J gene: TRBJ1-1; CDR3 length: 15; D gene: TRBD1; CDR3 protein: CASSLSRTGQYEAFF; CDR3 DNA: TGTGCCAGCAGTTTATCGAGGACAGGGCAGTATGAAGCTTTCTTT
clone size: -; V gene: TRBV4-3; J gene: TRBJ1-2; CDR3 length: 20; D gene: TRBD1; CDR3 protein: CASSQDRMGTGVPASYGYTF; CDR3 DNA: TGCGCCAGCAGCCAAGATCGGATGGGGACAGGGGTGCCTGCTTCCTATGGCTACACCTTC
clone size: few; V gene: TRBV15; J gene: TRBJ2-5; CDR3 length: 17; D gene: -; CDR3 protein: CATSTGQAAGNQETQYF; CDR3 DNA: TGTGCCACCAGCACAGGACAGGCCGCGGGGAACCAAGAGACCCAGTACTTC
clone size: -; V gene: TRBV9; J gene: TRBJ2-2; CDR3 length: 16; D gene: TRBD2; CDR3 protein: CASSPGGGSNTGELFF; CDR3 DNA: TGTGCCAGCAGCCCCGGGGGGGGGTCGAACACCGGGGAGCTGTTTTTT
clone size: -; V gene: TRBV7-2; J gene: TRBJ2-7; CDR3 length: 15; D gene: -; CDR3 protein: CASSQGRGSTYEQYF; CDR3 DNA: TGTGCCAGCAGCCAGGGTCGTGGGTCGACCTACGAGCAGTACTTC
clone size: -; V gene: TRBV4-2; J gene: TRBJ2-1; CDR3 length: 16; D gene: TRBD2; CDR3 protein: CASSQASGGSYNEQFF; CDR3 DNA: TGTGCCAGCAGTCAAGCTAGCGGTGGATCCTACAATGAGCAGTTCTTC
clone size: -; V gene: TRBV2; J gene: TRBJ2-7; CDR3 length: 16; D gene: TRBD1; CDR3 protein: CASRERTGGSSYEQYF; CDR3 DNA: TGTGCCAGCAGGGAGAGGACAGGGGGTTCCTCCTACGAGCAGTACTTC
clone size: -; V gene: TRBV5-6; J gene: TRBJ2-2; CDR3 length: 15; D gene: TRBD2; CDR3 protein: CASSLAGSNTGELFF; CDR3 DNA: TGTGCCAGCAGCTTAGCGGGATCGAACACCGGGGAGCTGTTTTTT
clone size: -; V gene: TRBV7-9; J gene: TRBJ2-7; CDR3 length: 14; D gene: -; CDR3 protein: CASSWEVGAYEQYF; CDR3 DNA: TGTGCCAGCAGCTGGGAGGTAGGGGCCTACGAGCAGTACTTC
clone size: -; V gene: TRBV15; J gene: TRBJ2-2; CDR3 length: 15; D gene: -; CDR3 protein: CATSPWAGNTGELFF; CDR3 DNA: TGTGCCACCAGCCCCTGGGCGGGGAACACCGGGGAGCTGTTTTTT
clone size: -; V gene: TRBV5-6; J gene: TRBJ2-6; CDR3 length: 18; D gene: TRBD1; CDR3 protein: CASIWGTGHPSGANVLTF; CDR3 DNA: TGTGCCAGCATCTGGGGGACAGGGCATCCCTCTGGGGCCAACGTCCTGACTTTC
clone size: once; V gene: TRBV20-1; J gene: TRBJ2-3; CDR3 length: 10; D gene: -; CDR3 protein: CSQGGDTQYF; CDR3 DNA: TGCAGTCAGGGAGGAGATACGCAGTATTTT
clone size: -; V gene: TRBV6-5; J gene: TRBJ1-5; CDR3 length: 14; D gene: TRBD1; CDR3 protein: CASSITGVGQPQHF; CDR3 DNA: TGTGCCAGCAGCATCACAGGGGTAGGACAGCCCCAGCATTTT
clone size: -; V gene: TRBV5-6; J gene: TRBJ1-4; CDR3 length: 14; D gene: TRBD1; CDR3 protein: CASSYTGANEKLFF; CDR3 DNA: TGTGCCAGCAGCTATACAGGGGCTAATGAAAAACTGTTTTTT
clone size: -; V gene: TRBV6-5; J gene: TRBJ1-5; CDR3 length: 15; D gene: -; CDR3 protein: CASSAGTRGNQPQHF; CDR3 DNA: TGTGCCAGCAGTGCCGGGACCCGGGGGAATCAGCCCCAGCATTTT
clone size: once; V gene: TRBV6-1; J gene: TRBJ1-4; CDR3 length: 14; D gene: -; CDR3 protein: CASSHAGAGEKLFF; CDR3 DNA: TGTGCCAGCAGCCATGCGGGGGCGGGGGAAAAACTGTTTTTT
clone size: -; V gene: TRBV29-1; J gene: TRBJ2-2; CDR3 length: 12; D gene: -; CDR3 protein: CSGTRNTGELFF; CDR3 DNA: TGCAGCGGGACACGGAACACCGGGGAGCTGTTTTTT
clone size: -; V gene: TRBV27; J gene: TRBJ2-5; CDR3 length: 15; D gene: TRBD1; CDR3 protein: CASSLRTGFRETQYF; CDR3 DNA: TGTGCCAGCAGTTTACGGACAGGGTTCCGAGAGACCCAGTACTTC
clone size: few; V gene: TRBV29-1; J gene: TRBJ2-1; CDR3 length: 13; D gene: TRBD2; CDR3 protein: CSSSSGSINEQFF; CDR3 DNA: TGCAGCTCCTCTAGCGGGAGTATAAATGAGCAGTTCTTC
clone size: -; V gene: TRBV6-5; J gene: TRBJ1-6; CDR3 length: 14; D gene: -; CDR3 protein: CASRVVNYNSPLHF; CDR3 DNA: TGTGCCAGCAGAGTCGTAAACTATAATTCCCCCCTCCACTTT
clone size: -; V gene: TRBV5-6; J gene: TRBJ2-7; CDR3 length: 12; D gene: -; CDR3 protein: CASSLGRVEQYF; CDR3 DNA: TGTGCCAGCAGCTTGGGCAGGGTCGAGCAGTACTTC
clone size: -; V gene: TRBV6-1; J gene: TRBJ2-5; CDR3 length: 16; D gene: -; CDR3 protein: CASSEAWGPGQETQYF; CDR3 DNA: TGTGCCAGCAGTGAAGCTTGGGGGCCAGGCCAAGAGACCCAGTACTTC
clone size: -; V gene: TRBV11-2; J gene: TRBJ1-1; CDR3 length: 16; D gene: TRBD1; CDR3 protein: CASSHRDRSLGAEAFF; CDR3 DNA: TGTGCCAGCAGCCACCGGGACAGGTCTCTGGGGGCTGAAGCTTTCTTT
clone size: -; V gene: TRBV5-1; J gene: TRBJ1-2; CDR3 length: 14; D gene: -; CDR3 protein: CASSLAGGDYGYTF; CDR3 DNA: TGCGCCAGCAGCTTAGCAGGAGGGGACTATGGCTACACCTTC